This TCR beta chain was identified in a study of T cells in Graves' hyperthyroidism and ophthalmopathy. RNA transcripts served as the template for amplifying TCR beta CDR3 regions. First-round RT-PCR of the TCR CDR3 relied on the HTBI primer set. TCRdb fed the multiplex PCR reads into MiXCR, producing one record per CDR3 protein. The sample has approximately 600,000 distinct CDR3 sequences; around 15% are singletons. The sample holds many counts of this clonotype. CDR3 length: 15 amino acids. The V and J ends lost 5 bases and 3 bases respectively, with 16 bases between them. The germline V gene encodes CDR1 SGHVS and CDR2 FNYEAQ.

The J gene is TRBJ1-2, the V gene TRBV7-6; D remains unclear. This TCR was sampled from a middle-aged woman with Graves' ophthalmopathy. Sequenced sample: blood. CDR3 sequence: CASSSSAVSYYGYTF. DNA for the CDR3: TGTGCCAGCAGCAGCTCGGCGGTTTCGTACTATGGCTACACCTTC.